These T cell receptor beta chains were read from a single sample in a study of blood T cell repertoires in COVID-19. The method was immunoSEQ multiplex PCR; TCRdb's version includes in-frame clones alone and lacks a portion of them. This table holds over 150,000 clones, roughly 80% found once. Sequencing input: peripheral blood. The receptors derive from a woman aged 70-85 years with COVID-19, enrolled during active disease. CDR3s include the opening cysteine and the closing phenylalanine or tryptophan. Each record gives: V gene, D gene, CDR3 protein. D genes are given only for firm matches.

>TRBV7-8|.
CASSQVVFDNEQFF
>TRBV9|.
CASSAHTEGNTIYF
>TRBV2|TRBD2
CASSDLLGGVAKNIQYF
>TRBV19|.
CASSTGRENTEAFF
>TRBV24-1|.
CATRGDGGAYNEQFF
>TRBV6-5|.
CASSPPGGGNTEAFF
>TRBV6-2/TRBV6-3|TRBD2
CASSSSGTSGRAYNEQFF
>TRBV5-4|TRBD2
CASSKTSGETQYF
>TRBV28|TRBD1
CASSLSAGGRQPQHF
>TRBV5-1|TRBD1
CASSLTGGGEKLFF
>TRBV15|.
CATSPEGRPLYGYTF
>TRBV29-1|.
CSVLGQRGLGANVLTF
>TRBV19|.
CASSILGGNTEAFF
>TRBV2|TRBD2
CASSEASGGLSTLNF
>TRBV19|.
CASSKAVNEKLFF
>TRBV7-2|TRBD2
CASSPPSGRVRNEQFF
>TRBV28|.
CASSPSDRLPLMGDTQYF
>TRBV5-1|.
CASSPSGSTDTQYF
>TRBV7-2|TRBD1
CASSPLGQATYNEQFF
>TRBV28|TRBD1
CASSRSGGLAKNIQYF
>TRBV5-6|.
CASSFAGNTEAFF
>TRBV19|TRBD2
CASSIPGRGNEQFF
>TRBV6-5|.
CASSYSGGTQYF
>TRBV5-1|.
CASSLGQYGGTTEAFF
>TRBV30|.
CAWSVRQNTEAFF
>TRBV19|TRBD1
CASSIVLGQGQTQYF
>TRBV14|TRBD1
CASSQQTGQAVVF
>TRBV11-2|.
CASSFIQGRGYTF
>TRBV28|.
CASSLGGAVTYNEQFF
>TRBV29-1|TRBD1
CSVATGASNQPQHF